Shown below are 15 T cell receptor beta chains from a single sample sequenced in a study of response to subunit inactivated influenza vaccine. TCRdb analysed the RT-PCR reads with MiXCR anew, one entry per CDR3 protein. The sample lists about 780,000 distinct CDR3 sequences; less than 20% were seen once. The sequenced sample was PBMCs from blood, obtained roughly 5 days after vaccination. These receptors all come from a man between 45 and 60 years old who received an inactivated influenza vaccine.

CDR3 sequence: CASSLKGRNTEAFF. CDR3 DNA: TGTGCCAGCAGTTTAAAGGGTAGGAACACTGAAGCTTTCTTT. This chain links TRBV12-3 or TRBV12-4 with TRBJ1-1; D remains ambiguous. The CDR3 is 14 residues long. Trimming pared 2 bases from V and 1 base from J, leaving 8 bases between.

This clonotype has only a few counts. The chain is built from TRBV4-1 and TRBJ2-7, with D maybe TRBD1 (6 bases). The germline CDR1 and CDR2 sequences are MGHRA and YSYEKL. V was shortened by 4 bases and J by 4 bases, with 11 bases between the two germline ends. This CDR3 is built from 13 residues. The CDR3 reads CASSPGESYEQYF. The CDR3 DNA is TGCGCCAGCAGCCCAGGGGAGAGTTACGAGCAGTACTTC.

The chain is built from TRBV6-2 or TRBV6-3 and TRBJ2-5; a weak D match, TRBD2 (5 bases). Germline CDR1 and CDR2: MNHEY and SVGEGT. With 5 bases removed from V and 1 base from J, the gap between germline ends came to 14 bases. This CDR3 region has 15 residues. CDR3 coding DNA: TGTGCCAGCAGTCGCCTCCGGGGATCCCAAGAGACCCAGTACTTC. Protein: CASSRLRGSQETQYF.

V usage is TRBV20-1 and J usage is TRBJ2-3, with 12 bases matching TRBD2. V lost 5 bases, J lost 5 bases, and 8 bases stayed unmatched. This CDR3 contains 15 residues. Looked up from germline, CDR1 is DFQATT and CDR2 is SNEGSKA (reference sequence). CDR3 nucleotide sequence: TGCAGTGCTGGGCGACTAGCGGGAGTGCAAGATACGCAGTATTTT. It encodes CSAGRLAGVQDTQYF.

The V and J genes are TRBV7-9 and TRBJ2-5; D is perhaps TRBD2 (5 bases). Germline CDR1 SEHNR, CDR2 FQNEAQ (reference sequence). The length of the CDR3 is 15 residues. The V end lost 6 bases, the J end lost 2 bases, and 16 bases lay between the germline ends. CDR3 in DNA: TGTGCCAGCAGGGACTCTTACTCGAAACAAGAGACCCAGTACTTC. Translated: CASRDSYSKQETQYF.

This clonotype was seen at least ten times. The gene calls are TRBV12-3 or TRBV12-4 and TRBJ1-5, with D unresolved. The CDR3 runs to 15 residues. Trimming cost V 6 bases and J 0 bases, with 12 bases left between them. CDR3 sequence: CASRGREVSNQPQHF. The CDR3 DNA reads TGTGCCAGCAGGGGGAGAGAGGTTAGCAATCAGCCCCAGCATTTT.

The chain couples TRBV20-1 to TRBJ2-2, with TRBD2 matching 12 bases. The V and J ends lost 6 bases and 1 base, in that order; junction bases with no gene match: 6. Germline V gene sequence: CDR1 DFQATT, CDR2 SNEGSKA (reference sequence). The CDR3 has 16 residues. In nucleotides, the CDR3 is TGCAGTGCACGACTAGCGGGAGTCGTGAACACCGGGGAGCTGTTTTTT. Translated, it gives CSARLAGVVNTGELFF.

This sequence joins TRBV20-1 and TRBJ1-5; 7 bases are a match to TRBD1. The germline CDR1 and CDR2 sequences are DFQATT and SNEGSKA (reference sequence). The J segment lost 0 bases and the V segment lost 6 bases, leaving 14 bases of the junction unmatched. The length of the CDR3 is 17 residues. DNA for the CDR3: TGCAGTGCAATCCCAGTTAGACAGGGCTATAGCAATCAGCCCCAGCATTTT. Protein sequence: CSAIPVRQGYSNQPQHF.

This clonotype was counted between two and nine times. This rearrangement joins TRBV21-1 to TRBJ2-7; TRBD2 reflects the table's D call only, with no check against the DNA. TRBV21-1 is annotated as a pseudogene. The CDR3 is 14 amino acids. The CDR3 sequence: CASSKEGHSYEQYF. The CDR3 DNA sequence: TGTGCCAGCAGCAAAGAAGGGCACTCCTACGAGCAGTACTTC.

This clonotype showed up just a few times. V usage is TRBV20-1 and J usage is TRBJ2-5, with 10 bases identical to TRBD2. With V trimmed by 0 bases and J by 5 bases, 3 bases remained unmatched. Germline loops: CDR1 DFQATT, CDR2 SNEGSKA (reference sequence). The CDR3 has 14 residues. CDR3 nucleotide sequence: TGCAGTGCTAGAGACGGGACTAGCGCCGAGACCCAGTACTTC. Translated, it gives CSARDGTSAETQYF.

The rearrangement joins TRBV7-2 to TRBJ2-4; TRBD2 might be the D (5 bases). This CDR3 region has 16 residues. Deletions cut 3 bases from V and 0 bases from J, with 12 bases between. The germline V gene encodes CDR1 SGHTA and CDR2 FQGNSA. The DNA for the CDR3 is TGTGCCAGCAGCTTTGCCCGGGGTCTAGCCAAAAACATTCAGTACTTC. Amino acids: CASSFARGLAKNIQYF.

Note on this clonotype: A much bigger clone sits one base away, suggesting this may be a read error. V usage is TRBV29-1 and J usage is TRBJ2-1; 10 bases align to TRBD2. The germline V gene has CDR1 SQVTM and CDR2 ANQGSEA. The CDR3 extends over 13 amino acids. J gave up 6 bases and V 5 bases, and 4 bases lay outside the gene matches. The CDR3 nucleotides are TGCAGCGTTCTAGGACTAGCGGTCAATGAGCAGTTCTTC. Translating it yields CSVLGLAVNEQFF.

Here the CDR3 reads CASSYSINLDRGFDEQYF. The DNA of the CDR3 is TGTGCCAGCAGTTACTCGATTAATCTTGACAGGGGTTTCGACGAGCAGTACTTC. The V gene is TRBV6-5, the J gene TRBJ2-7; 8 nucleotides agree with TRBD1. V lost 0 bases, J lost 5 bases, and 15 bases stayed unmatched. The CDR3 runs to 18 residues. CDR1 and CDR2 from the germline V gene are MNHEY and SVGAGI.

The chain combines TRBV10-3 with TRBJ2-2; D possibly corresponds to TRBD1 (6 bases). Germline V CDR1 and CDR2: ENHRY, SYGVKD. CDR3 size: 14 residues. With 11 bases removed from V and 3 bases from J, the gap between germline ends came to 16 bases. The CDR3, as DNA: TGTGCCGCCACAGGGATGGGGGACACCGGGGAGCTGTTTTTT. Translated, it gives CAATGMGDTGELFF.

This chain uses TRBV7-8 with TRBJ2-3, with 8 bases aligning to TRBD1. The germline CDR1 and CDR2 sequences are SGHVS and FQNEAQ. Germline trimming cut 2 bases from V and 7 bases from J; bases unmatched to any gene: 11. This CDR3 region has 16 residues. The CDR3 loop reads CASSLPQTGTGYTQYF. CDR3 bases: TGTGCCAGCAGCTTACCCCAGACCGGGACAGGCTATACGCAGTATTTT.